These 11 T cell receptor beta chains originate from one sample sequenced in a study of T cell responses to AZD1222 COVID-19 vaccine. Produced via immunoSEQ multiplex PCR; TCRdb's table is partial and in-frame only. This sample has tens of thousands of clones, with around 93% found just once. Sequences were derived from peripheral blood, sampled 28 days after the second AZD1222 dose. These receptor sequences come from an adult who received the AZD1222 COVID-19 vaccine.

This clone was counted between two and nine times. The genes are TRBV25-1 and TRBJ2-6, with D uncertain. This CDR3 comprises 13 residues. Germline V lookup: CDR1 MGHDK, CDR2 SYGVNS. Trimming stripped 6 bases from V and 0 bases from J, with 3 bases between. This chain's CDR3 is CASRGSGANVLTF. Here the CDR3 DNA reads TGTGCCAGCAGAGGCTCTGGGGCCAACGTCCTGACTTTC.

The DNA of the CDR3 is TGTGCCAGCAGCCAGGGAAGGGCCTACGAGCAGTACTTC. Residues: CASSQGRAYEQYF. V is TRBV13 and J is TRBJ2-7; D perhaps matches TRBD1 (5 bases). This CDR3 spans 13 amino acids. Per the germline V gene, CDR1 is PRHDT and CDR2 is FYEKMQ (reference sequence). V was pared by 5 bases and J by 2 bases, with 10 bases between.

The chain joins TRBV29-1 to TRBJ2-7, with D possibly being TRBD1 or TRBD2 (6 bases each). The CDR3 extends over 13 amino acids. V was clipped by 2 bases and J by 3 bases, with 11 bases between them. Germline loops: CDR1 SQVTM, CDR2 ANQGSEA. The chain's CDR3 is CSVEIGGSYEQYF. In nucleotides, the CDR3 is TGCAGCGTTGAAATAGGGGGGAGCTACGAGCAGTACTTC.

The gene calls are TRBV18 and TRBJ2-2; 7 positions match TRBD1. The CDR3 loop spans 15 amino acids. Trimming cost V 0 bases and J 8 bases; bases outside gene matches: 6. Per the germline V gene, CDR1 is KGHSH and CDR2 is LQKENI. CDR3 region: CASSPPTGTAGELFF. The DNA of the CDR3 is TGTGCCAGCTCACCACCAACAGGGACAGCAGGGGAGCTGTTTTTT.

The chain is built from TRBV11-2 and TRBJ1-6; D remains unclear. Germline CDR1 is SGHAT and CDR2 is FQNNGV. With 1 base removed from V and 10 bases from J, the gap between germline ends came to 14 bases. The CDR3 consists of 15 residues. The CDR3 DNA sequence: TGTGCCAGCAGCTTAGTGACGGGTTTTCGGTCACCCCTCCACTTT. It translates to CASSLVTGFRSPLHF.

The chain joins TRBV19 to TRBJ1-5; D gene ambiguous. This CDR3 is 14 amino acids long. Trimming took 5 bases from V and 4 from J, leaving 12 bases between them. CDR1 and CDR2 (germline): LNHDA, SQIVND (reference sequence). CDR3 bases: TGTGCCAGTAGTGCGGCCGACGGGAATCAGCCCCAGCATTTT. Amino acid sequence: CASSAADGNQPQHF.

The chain's CDR3 is CASSLAGYDGYTF. In nucleotides, the CDR3 is TGTGCCAGCAGCTTAGCAGGGTATGATGGCTACACCTTC. The rearrangement links TRBV7-2 to TRBJ1-2; unclear D gene. Per germline, CDR1 SGHTA and CDR2 FQGNSA. The CDR3 is made up of 13 amino acids. The V and J ends lost 0 bases and 6 bases respectively, with 8 bases between them.

This clone occurred a few times. The chain joins TRBV3-1 (or the pseudogene TRBV3-2) to TRBJ2-7; D gene ambiguous. The length of the CDR3 is 15 residues. The germline gives CDR1 LGHDT, CDR2 YNNKEL (reference sequence). V was trimmed by 2 bases and J by 5 bases, leaving 16 bases between them. The chain's CDR3 is CASSQKEDFGHEQYF. DNA of the CDR3: TGTGCCAGCAGCCAAAAAGAGGATTTCGGCCACGAGCAGTACTTC.

This chain uses TRBV29-1 with TRBJ1-1; weak D call: TRBD1 (5 bases). Trimming left V 5 bases short and J 0 bases short, with 10 bases between. The CDR3 covers 13 residues. CDR1 is SQVTM, CDR2 ANQGSEA, per germline. CDR3 sequence reads: CSVRLGLNTEAFF. The CDR3 bases are TGCAGCGTTCGGTTGGGGCTGAACACTGAAGCTTTCTTT.

Here the CDR3 reads CASSLGGSEQFF. In DNA form, the CDR3 reads TGTGCCAGCAGCTTAGGGGGGAGTGAGCAGTTCTTC. The chain has TRBV7-9 and TRBJ2-1, with D possibly being TRBD1 or TRBD2 (5 bases each). V was trimmed by 1 base and J by 9 bases, leaving 7 bases between them. Germline values: CDR1 SEHNR, CDR2 FQNEAQ (reference sequence). The CDR3 spans 12 residues.

As DNA, the CDR3 is TGTGCCAGCAGAGTCTACAGGGGTAGCAATCAGCCCCAGCATTTT. Protein: CASRVYRGSNQPQHF. The chain recombines TRBV6-5 with TRBJ1-5; TRBD1 matches 7 bases. The germline CDR1 and CDR2 sequences are MNHEY and SVGAGI. CDR3 length: 15 residues. The trim removed 6 bases at V and 0 bases at J, leaving 5 bases unmatched.